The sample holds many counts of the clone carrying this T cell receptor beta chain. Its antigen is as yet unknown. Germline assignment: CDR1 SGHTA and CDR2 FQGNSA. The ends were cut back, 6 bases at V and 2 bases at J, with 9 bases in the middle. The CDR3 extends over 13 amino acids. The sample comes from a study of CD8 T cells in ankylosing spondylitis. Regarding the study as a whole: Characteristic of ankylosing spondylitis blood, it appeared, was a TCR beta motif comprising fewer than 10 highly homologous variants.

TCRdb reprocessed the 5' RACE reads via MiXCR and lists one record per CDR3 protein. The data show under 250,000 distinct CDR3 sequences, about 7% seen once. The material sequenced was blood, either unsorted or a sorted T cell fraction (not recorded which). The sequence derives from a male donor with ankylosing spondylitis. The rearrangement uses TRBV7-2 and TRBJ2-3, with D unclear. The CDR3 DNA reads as TGTGCCAGCAGTTCCCCCCTCACAGATACGCAGTATTTT. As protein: CASSSPLTDTQYF.